Presented here are 24 T cell receptor beta chains from one specimen sequenced in a study of shared clonotypes between healthy human individuals. The table came from immunoSEQ multiplex PCR; TCRdb's copy has only in-frame clones and leaves some out. The data hold over 1.4 million clones, with around 97% observed a single time. Sequenced input: naive CD4+ T cells sorted from blood. Subset in this sample: CD45RA+ positively selected. The receptors derive from a man in his thirties or forties in good health.

This chain links TRBV4-1 with TRBJ1-3; weak D call: TRBD1 (6 bases). The CDR3 has 18 residues. V was cut by 0 bases and J by 0 bases, with 15 bases left in between. Germline values: CDR1 MGHRA, CDR2 YSYEKL. The CDR3 bases are TGCGCCAGCAGCCAAGAAACGAGAACAGGGAGCTCTGGAAACACCATATATTTT. This encodes CASSQETRTGSSGNTIYF.

A word on this clone: Other nucleotide sequences from this sample produce the same CDR3. CDR3 in amino acids: CASSEGNEQFF. The CDR3 DNA is TGTGCCAGCTCGGAGGGTAATGAGCAGTTCTTC. V is TRBV2 and J is TRBJ2-1; perhaps TRBD2 as D (6 bases). Trimming removed 8 bases at V and 7 bases at J, with 9 bases between. Per germline, CDR1 SNHLY and CDR2 FYNNEI. The CDR3 runs 11 residues.

This clone has only one observation. The rearrangement joins TRBV7-9 to TRBJ1-4; D may be TRBD1 (5 bases). V dropped 2 bases and J dropped 0 bases, with 13 bases sitting between them. Germline-derived CDR1 and CDR2 are SEHNR and FQNEAQ (reference sequence). The CDR3 has 17 residues. The CDR3 DNA reads as TGTGCCAGCAGCTTAAGGGACCTGGCAACAACTAATGAAAAACTGTTTTTT. It encodes CASSLRDLATTNEKLFF. The variable domain in full, with the rest retrieved from reference TRBV7-9 and TRBJ1-4, is DTGVSQNPRHKITKRGQNVTFRCDPISEHNRLYWYRQTLGQGPEFLTYFQNEAQLEKSRLLSDRFSAERPKGSFSTLEIQRTEQGDSAMYLCASSLRDLATTNEKLFFGSGTQLSVL.

The chain joins TRBV6-5 to TRBJ2-1, with TRBD2 matching 9 bases. Germline trimming cut 2 bases from V and 6 bases from J; bases unmatched to any gene: 8. Germline V gene lookup returns CDR1 MNHEY and CDR2 SVGAGI. The CDR3 runs to 16 residues. The DNA for the CDR3 is TGTGCCAGCAGTTACCTTAGCGGGAGAAAGATCAATGAGCAGTTCTTC. It codes for CASSYLSGRKINEQFF.

The table lists this clone with a few counts. The chain couples TRBV4-1 to TRBJ1-3; D is unclear. The germline CDR1 and CDR2 sequences are MGHRA and YSYEKL. CDR3 size: 14 residues. V was shortened by 0 bases and J by 5 bases, with 8 bases between the two germline ends. CDR3 in amino acids: CASSQELWRNTIYF. CDR3 nucleotides: TGCGCCAGCAGCCAAGAGTTATGGAGAAACACCATATATTTT.

The chain employs TRBV18 and TRBJ1-2; TRBD1 is a possible D gene (6 bases). Trimming left V 8 bases short and J 5 bases short, with 15 bases between. CDR1 is KGHSH, CDR2 LQKENI, per germline. The CDR3 extends over 13 amino acids. The DNA of the CDR3 is TGTGCCAGCGCCCAGGGCACAGGGTATGGCTACACCTTC. This encodes CASAQGTGYGYTF.

The chain links TRBV19 to TRBJ1-2; no reliable D call. The CDR3 has 10 residues. Germline V gene lookup returns CDR1 LNHDA and CDR2 SQIVND (reference sequence). V was cut by 10 bases and J by 4 bases, with 7 bases left in between. The CDR3 protein is CATGSYGYTF. CDR3 in DNA: TGTGCCACCGGGAGCTATGGCTACACCTTC. The full variable domain, completed using reference TRBV19 and TRBJ1-2, is DGGITQSPKYLFRKEGQNVTLSCEQNLNHDAMYWYRQDPGQGLRLIYYSQIVNDFQKGDIAEGYSVSREKKESFPLTVTSAQKNPTAFYLCATGSYGYTFGSGTRLTVV.

This sequence joins TRBV5-1 and TRBJ1-4; TRBD1 agrees at 11 bases. Germline CDR1 SGHRS, CDR2 YFSETQ. V was clipped by 4 bases and J by 3 bases; unmatched bases: 5. The CDR3 sequence is 16 residues long. CDR3 protein: CASSPDRGRPNEKLFF. DNA of the CDR3: TGCGCCAGCAGCCCGGACAGGGGGCGTCCTAATGAAAAACTGTTTTTT.

The chain has TRBV2 and TRBJ1-1; possibly TRBD1 for D (5 bases). This CDR3 spans 15 amino acids. Trimming removed 7 bases from V and 4 bases from J, with 19 bases in between. Germline loops: CDR1 SNHLY, CDR2 FYNNEI. The CDR3 here is CASTGYGGTTTEAFF. The CDR3 DNA is TGTGCCAGCACGGGATATGGGGGGACGACCACTGAAGCTTTCTTT.

The chain combines TRBV27 with TRBJ2-7; D might be TRBD1 or TRBD2, each matching 5 bases. Trimming cost V 1 base and J 6 bases, with 7 bases left between them. The CDR3 spans 12 residues. Germline-derived CDR1 and CDR2 are MNHEY and SMNVEV (reference sequence). The CDR3 sequence is CASSLYGGEQYF. Written as DNA, the CDR3 is TGTGCCAGCAGTTTATATGGGGGCGAGCAGTACTTC.

The chain is built from TRBV5-4 and TRBJ2-7, with 12 bases lining up with TRBD2. The CDR3 totals 16 residues. Losses at the gene ends were 0 bases for V and 7 bases for J; bases not matched to a gene: 8. The germline CDR1 and CDR2 sequences are SGHNT and YYREEE (reference sequence). CDR3 residues: CASSLVRTSGNYEQYF. For the CDR3, the DNA is TGTGCCAGCAGCTTGGTACGGACTAGCGGGAACTATGAGCAGTACTTC.

V usage is TRBV28 and J usage is TRBJ2-7; 7 bases are a match to TRBD2. V shed 5 bases and J 0 bases; nucleotides not matched to a gene: 10. The CDR3 covers 16 residues. Per the germline V gene, CDR1 is MDHEN and CDR2 is SYDVKM. CDR3 region: CASSQPGLADSYEQYF. The CDR3 nucleotides are TGTGCCAGCAGTCAGCCGGGGCTAGCGGACTCCTACGAGCAGTACTTC.

The CDR3 nucleotides are TGCAGCGGAGCGGGCAGCGAGAAGAGTCCGGGCACCTTC. This gives the protein CSGAGSEKSPGTF. V gene TRBV29-1 combines with J gene TRBJ1-2, with D unclear. V dropped 7 bases and J dropped 13 bases, with 25 bases sitting between them. The germline CDR1 and CDR2 sequences are SQVTM and ANQGSEA. CDR3 length equals 13 residues.

The chain uses TRBV19 and TRBJ1-1; 9 bases agree with TRBD1. The trim removed 5 bases at V and 3 bases at J, leaving 7 bases unmatched. The length of the CDR3 is 15 residues. The germline V gene encodes CDR1 LNHDA and CDR2 SQIVND (reference sequence). CDR3: CASSLGQGRDTEAFF. The CDR3 bases are TGTGCCAGTAGTTTGGGACAGGGCAGGGACACTGAAGCTTTCTTT.

The V gene is TRBV5-1, the J gene TRBJ1-1; possibly TRBD1 for D (5 bases). The V end was cut by 0 bases, the J end by 4 bases, with 16 bases between. Germline-derived CDR1 and CDR2 are SGHRS and YFSETQ. This CDR3 has 16 amino acids. CDR3 in DNA: TGCGCCAGCAGCTTGGTCATAGGGGCAGATATCACTGAAGCTTTCTTT. Translating gives CASSLVIGADITEAFF.

As concerns this clone: Distinct nucleotide sequences in the sample also encode this CDR3. The V call is TRBV9, the J call TRBJ2-7; 9 bases match TRBD2. The CDR3 totals 15 residues. Germline V CDR1 and CDR2: SGDLS, YYNGEE. Trimming took 0 bases from V and 3 from J; bases not matched to a gene: 4. CDR3 DNA: TGTGCCAGCAGCGTAGGTAATAGCGGGAGCTACGAGCAGTACTTC. This translates into CASSVGNSGSYEQYF.

V usage is TRBV7-9 and J usage is TRBJ1-1; weak D call: TRBD1 (5 bases). Germline CDR1 reads SEHNR; CDR2 reads FQNEAQ (reference sequence). This CDR3 has 11 residues. Between the trimmed V and J ends, which lost 6 bases and 10 bases, there was a span of 12 bases. CDR3 bases: TGTGCCAGCAGGTACGGCAGGGTAGCTTTCTTT. This codes for CASRYGRVAFF. The complete variable domain, with remaining parts taken from reference TRBV7-9 and TRBJ1-1, reads DTGVSQNPRHKITKRGQNVTFRCDPISEHNRLYWYRQTLGQGPEFLTYFQNEAQLEKSRLLSDRFSAERPKGSFSTLEIQRTEQGDSAMYLCASRYGRVAFFGQGTRLTVV.

This clone was found once. The rearrangement joins TRBV10-1 to TRBJ2-1; no clear D gene. Germline CDR1 WNHNN, CDR2 SYGVQD (reference sequence). The CDR3 has 13 amino acids. The ends were cut back, 0 bases at V and 8 bases at J, with 8 bases in the middle. DNA of the CDR3: TGCGCCAGCAGTGAGTCGGACCTCCATGAGCAGTTCTTC. It codes for CASSESDLHEQFF.

This chain uses TRBV15 with TRBJ2-1, with TRBD2 matching 13 bases. CDR3 length: 19 amino acids. Germline CDR1 LNHNV, CDR2 YYDKDF (reference sequence). Germline trimming cut 0 bases from V and 4 bases from J; bases unmatched to any gene: 9. CDR3 sequence: CATSRDPLAGGRRYNEQFF. Here the CDR3 DNA reads TGTGCCACCAGCAGAGATCCACTAGCGGGAGGGCGCCGTTACAATGAGCAGTTCTTC.

This chain connects TRBV5-4 to TRBJ2-6, with D unresolved. CDR3 size: 17 residues. Trimming removed 0 bases at V and 0 bases at J, with 10 bases between. Germline assignment: CDR1 SGHNT and CDR2 YYREEE (reference sequence). This CDR3 is CASSLGGPSSGANVLTF. The DNA of the CDR3 is TGTGCCAGCAGCTTGGGGGGTCCTAGCTCTGGGGCCAACGTCCTGACTTTC.

The genes are TRBV27 and TRBJ2-1; D may be TRBD1 or TRBD2 (5 bases each). V lost 7 bases, J lost 9 bases, and 13 bases lay in between. The germline V gene encodes CDR1 MNHEY and CDR2 SMNVEV (reference sequence). The CDR3 is 12 residues long. CDR3 DNA: TGTGCCAGCATCAAGGGTGGGGGTGAGCAGTTCTTC. Protein product: CASIKGGGEQFF.

The V call is TRBV6-1, the J call TRBJ2-2, with a weak D call TRBD1 (5 bases). Looked up from germline, CDR1 is MNHNS and CDR2 is SASEGT. The V and J ends lost 4 bases and 8 bases respectively, with 11 bases between them. The CDR3 is made up of 13 amino acids. CDR3 amino acids: CASSVDSPGELFF. The CDR3 DNA follows: TGTGCCAGCAGTGTTGACAGTCCGGGGGAGCTGTTTTTT.

The chain combines TRBV10-2 with TRBJ1-4, with D uncertain. From germline, CDR1 is WSHSY and CDR2 SAAADI. The CDR3 consists of 14 residues. Trimming stripped 8 bases from V and 5 bases from J, with 15 bases between. The CDR3: CASFRGEGNEKLFF. The DNA of the CDR3 is TGCGCCAGCTTCCGGGGAGAGGGAAATGAAAAACTGTTTTTT.

V is TRBV5-6 and J is TRBJ1-4, with 7 positions matching TRBD1. Trimming took 1 base from V and 8 from J; bases not matched to a gene: 5. This CDR3 is built from 14 residues. The V gene's germline CDR1 is SGHDT and CDR2 YYEEEE. This chain's CDR3 is CASSLLGGDEKLFF. In DNA form, the CDR3 reads TGTGCCAGCAGCTTGCTAGGGGGCGACGAAAAACTGTTTTTT. The full variable domain, in which reference TRBV5-6 and TRBJ1-4 provide the parts outside the CDR3, is DAGVTQSPTHLIKTRGQQVTLRCSPKSGHDTVSWYQQALGQGPQFIFQYYEEEERQRGNFPDRFSGHQFPNYSSELNVNALLLGDSALYLCASSLLGGDEKLFFGSGTQLSVL.